One sample yielded the 2 T cell receptor beta chains listed below, sequenced in a study of blood T cell repertoires in COVID-19. Produced via immunoSEQ multiplex PCR; TCRdb's table is partial and in-frame only. The table has some 380,000 clones, approximately 86% seen once. Sequencing used PBMCs or T cells enriched from blood (not recorded which). These receptors all come from a woman in her 40s with acute COVID-19.

The V and J genes are TRBV27 and TRBJ1-6; 7 nucleotides match TRBD1. Per the germline V gene, CDR1 is MNHEY and CDR2 is SMNVEV (reference sequence). There are 15 residues in the CDR3. V was pared by 5 bases and J by 7 bases, with 8 bases of the junction left unmatched. The CDR3 reads CASSPRQGNNSPLHF. The CDR3 DNA reads TGTGCCAGCAGTCCACGACAGGGTAACAATTCACCCCTCCACTTT.

V and J are TRBV5-8 and TRBJ1-6; 9 nucleotides align to TRBD1. The CDR3 consists of 18 residues. Germline-derived CDR1 and CDR2 are SGHTS and YDEGEE. With V trimmed by 1 base and J by 0 bases, 5 bases remained unmatched. The CDR3 nucleotides are TGTGCCAGCAGCTTGTGGACAGGGGCCTACTCCTATAATTCACCCCTCCACTTT. It encodes CASSLWTGAYSYNSPLHF.